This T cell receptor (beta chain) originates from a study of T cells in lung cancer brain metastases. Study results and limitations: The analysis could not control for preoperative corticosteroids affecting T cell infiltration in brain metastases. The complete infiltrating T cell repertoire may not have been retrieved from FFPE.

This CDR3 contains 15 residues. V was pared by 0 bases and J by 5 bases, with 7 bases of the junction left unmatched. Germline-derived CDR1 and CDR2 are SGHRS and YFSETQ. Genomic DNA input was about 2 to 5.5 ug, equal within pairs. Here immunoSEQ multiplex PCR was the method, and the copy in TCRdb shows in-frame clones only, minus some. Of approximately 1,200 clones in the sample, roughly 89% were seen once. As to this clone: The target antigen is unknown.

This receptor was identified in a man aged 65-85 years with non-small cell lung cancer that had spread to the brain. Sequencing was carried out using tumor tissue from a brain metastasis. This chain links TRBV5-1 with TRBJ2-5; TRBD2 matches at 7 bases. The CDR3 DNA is TGCGCCAGCAGCTTGGGGGAGGGTAGCCGGGAGACCCAGTACTTC. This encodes CASSLGEGSRETQYF.